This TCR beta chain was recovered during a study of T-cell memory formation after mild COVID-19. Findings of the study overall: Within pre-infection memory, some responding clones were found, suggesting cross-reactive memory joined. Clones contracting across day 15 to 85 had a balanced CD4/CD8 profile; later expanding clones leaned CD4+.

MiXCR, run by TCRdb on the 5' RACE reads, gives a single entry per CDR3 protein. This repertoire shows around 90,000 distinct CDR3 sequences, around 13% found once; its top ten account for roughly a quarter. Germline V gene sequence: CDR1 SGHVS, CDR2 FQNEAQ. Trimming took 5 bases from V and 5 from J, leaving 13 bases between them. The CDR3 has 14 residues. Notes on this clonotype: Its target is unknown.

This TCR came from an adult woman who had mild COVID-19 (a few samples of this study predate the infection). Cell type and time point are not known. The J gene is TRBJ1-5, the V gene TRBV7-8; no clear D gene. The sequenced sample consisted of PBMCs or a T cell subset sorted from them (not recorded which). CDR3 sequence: CASSLGRLDQPQHF. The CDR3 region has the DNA TGTGCCAGCAGCCTCGGACGGTTGGATCAGCCCCAGCATTTT.